Each of the 8 T cell receptor beta chains below was sequenced from the same sample in a study of T cell responses to AZD1222 COVID-19 vaccine (dated by TCRdb to the early 2020s). The method was the immunoSEQ multiplex PCR assay. TCRdb took over this immuneACCESS table, retaining in-frame rearrangements with V and J assigned. Such tables are incomplete; in checked studies, under half of the missing clones stem from an unresolved V gene, and the remainder is unexplained. This sample lists about 140,000 clones; roughly nine tenths were detected once. Roughly 1.3% of the sample is taken by the ten largest. The time point label on this specimen signifies: about 28 days (+/-7) after the second vaccine dose. The sample here was peripheral blood, taken 28 days after the second AZD1222 dose. These receptors were taken from an adult who received the AZD1222 COVID-19 vaccine.

The chain combines TRBV29-1 with TRBJ1-1, with a tentative D call TRBD1 (5 bases). Trimming took off 1 base at V and 8 bases at J, with 26 bases between the two ends. This CDR3 region has 17 residues. From germline, CDR1 is SQVTM and CDR2 ANQGSEA. CDR3 sequence (DNA): TGCAGCGTTGAAGGATCATTTACAGGCACGGGGAGTGGGGAAGCTTTCTTT. It translates to CSVEGSFTGTGSGEAFF.

The chain is built from TRBV28 and TRBJ1-5; TRBD1 matches at 8 bases. CDR1 is MDHEN, CDR2 SYDVKM, per germline. The CDR3 has 16 residues. V was pared by 4 bases and J by 4 bases, with 9 bases of the junction left unmatched. The CDR3 sequence is CASSSGQGGRNQPQHF. In DNA form, the CDR3 reads TGTGCCAGCAGTTCCGGACAGGGCGGGCGTAATCAGCCCCAGCATTTT.

The V call is TRBV20-1, the J call TRBJ2-3, with D unclear. This CDR3 contains 11 residues. V dropped 6 bases and J dropped 5 bases, with 9 bases sitting between them. CDR1 and CDR2 (germline): DFQATT, SNEGSKA (reference sequence). The CDR3 sequence is CSASKRDTQYF. CDR3 nucleotides: TGCAGTGCCTCCAAGAGAGATACGCAGTATTTT.

This sequence joins TRBV15 and TRBJ1-1, with unresolved D. V lost 0 bases to trimming and J lost 3 bases, with 14 bases between them. The CDR3 runs to 16 residues. CDR1 LNHNV and CDR2 YYDKDF come from the germline V gene (reference sequence). The CDR3 bases are TGTGCCACCAGCAGAGATCGGACCGGCGGGGACACTGAAGCTTTCTTT. Amino acids: CATSRDRTGGDTEAFF.

The chain combines TRBV27 with TRBJ2-7, with TRBD1 matching 7 bases. With 4 bases clipped from V and 1 base from J, the junction kept 1 base outside the gene matches. This CDR3 has 13 amino acids. Germline lookup yields CDR1 MNHEY and CDR2 SMNVEV (reference sequence). The CDR3 sequence: CASSSGQSYEQYF. CDR3 bases: TGTGCCAGCAGTTCGGGACAGTCCTACGAGCAGTACTTC.

The chain combines TRBV6-5 with TRBJ1-5; no reliable D call. This CDR3 is built from 15 residues. CDR1 is MNHEY, CDR2 SVGAGI, per germline. Trimming stripped 2 bases from V and 1 base from J, with 9 bases between. CDR3 in DNA: TGTGCCAGCAGTTACCAAGGACCGAGCAATCAGCCCCAGCATTTT. Amino acid sequence: CASSYQGPSNQPQHF.

The CDR3 here is CASSQLRGPLATDTQYF. As DNA, the CDR3 is TGTGCCAGCAGTCAACTACGCGGGCCCCTGGCAACAGATACGCAGTATTTT. This chain connects TRBV6-2 or TRBV6-3 to TRBJ2-3; D possibly corresponds to TRBD2 (5 bases). Germline loops: CDR1 MNHEY, CDR2 SVGEGT. This CDR3 contains 17 residues. V was pared by 5 bases and J by 3 bases, with 21 bases between.

The chain has TRBV18 and TRBJ1-1; D not resolved. Germline loops: CDR1 KGHSH, CDR2 LQKENI. V dropped 4 bases and J dropped 3 bases, with 3 bases sitting between them. The CDR3 contains 11 residues. CDR3 sequence reads: CASSRDTEAFF. The CDR3 DNA is TGTGCCAGCTCACGGGACACTGAAGCTTTCTTT.